The T cell receptor (beta chain) under discussion was sequenced for a study of monozygotic twins with inflammatory bowel disease. The CDR3 is made up of 12 amino acids. Germline CDR1 is SNHLY and CDR2 is FYNNEI. The authors ran two nested PCRs of about 15 and 9 cycles on TCRalpha and TCRbeta cDNA. TCRdb reworked the 5' RACE reads into one entry per CDR3 protein, no DNA. The table counts more than 350,000 distinct CDR3 sequences; 2% to 3% lies in the top ten. This clonotype was obtained from a human donor with ulcerative colitis or Crohn's disease, or a healthy co-twin of an affected twin (not recorded which). The source material was blood. J is TRBJ2-7 and V is TRBV2. The CDR3 here is CASRREHYEQYF.